This entry lists 2 T cell receptor beta chains sequenced from one sample in a study of blood T cell repertoires in COVID-19. The table came from immunoSEQ multiplex PCR; TCRdb's copy has only in-frame clones and leaves some out. The sample holds more than 250,000 clones, just over 85% seen once. Material: PBMCs or T cells enriched from blood (not recorded which). The receptors derive from a woman aged 18-29 years who had recovered from COVID-19.

The chain is built from TRBV21-1 and TRBJ1-5. TRBV21-1 is annotated as a pseudogene. This CDR3 region has 17 residues. The CDR3 spells CASSREGGKYSNQPQHF. DNA for the CDR3: TGTGCCAGCAGCCGAGAGGGCGGGAAATATAGCAATCAGCCCCAGCATTTT.

This sequence joins TRBV2 and TRBJ1-5, with TRBD1 matching over 9 bases. V shed 5 bases and J 1 base; nucleotides not matched to a gene: 6. CDR1 is SNHLY, CDR2 FYNNEI, per germline. This CDR3 has 16 residues. DNA of the CDR3: TGTGCCAGCAGTCAAAGGGACAGGGTGAGCAATCAGCCCCAGCATTTT. Its protein product is CASSQRDRVSNQPQHF.